This TCR beta chain was captured in a study of blood T cell repertoires in COVID-19. Looking at the study overall: Sites in the United States, Italy and Spain provided acute and convalescent COVID-19 samples. Nucleic acid was either cDNA or gDNA, and it came from T cells, B-cell-depleted T cells, or PBMCs.

In the source study's methods: For nucleated cells, counts were estimated from reference gene primer amplification. The repertoire was sequenced with immunoSEQ multiplex PCR; TCRdb's copy has only in-frame clones and lacks some. Clone size and the V and J calls come from that table; the DNA yielded D and trimming. This table has 300,000 to 450,000 clones, around 87% appearing once. This clone was observed a few times. The ends lost 0 bases at V and 6 bases at J; junction bases unmatched: 7. The CDR3 totals 16 residues. Germline CDR1 and CDR2: LGHDT and YNNKEL (reference sequence). This clonotype was sampled from a human donor in a cohort sampled during active COVID-19. The sequencing input was peripheral blood. The chain is built from TRBV3-1 (or the pseudogene TRBV3-2) and TRBJ2-7; TRBD1 matches 11 bases. In DNA form, the CDR3 reads TGTGCCAGCAGCCAAGATGGAGGGACAGGGGGGAGCGAGCAGTACTTC. Amino acids: CASSQDGGTGGSEQYF.